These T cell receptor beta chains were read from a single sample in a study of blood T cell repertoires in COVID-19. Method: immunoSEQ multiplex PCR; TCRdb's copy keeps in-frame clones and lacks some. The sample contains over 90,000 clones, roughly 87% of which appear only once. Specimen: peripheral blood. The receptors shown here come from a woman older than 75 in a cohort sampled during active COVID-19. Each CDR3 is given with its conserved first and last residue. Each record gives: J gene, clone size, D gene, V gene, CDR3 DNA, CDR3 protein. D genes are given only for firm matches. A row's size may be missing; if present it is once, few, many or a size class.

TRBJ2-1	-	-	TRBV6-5	TGTGCCAGCAGTTACTCGTCAGCAGGGGTAATTGAGCAGTTCTTC	CASSYSSAGVIEQFF
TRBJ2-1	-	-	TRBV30	TGTGCCTGGAGTATAGCGGCCAACTCCTACAATGAGCAGTTCTTC	CAWSIAANSYNEQFF
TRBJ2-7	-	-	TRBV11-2	TGTGCCAGCAGCTTATCAGAAGGCCTACGAGGGCAGTACTTC	CASSLSEGLRGQYF
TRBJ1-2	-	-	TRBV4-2	TGTGCCAGCAGCCAAGACGAGGGCGTCTATGGCTACACCTTC	CASSQDEGVYGYTF
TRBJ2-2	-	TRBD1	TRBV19	TGTGCCAGTAGTGGCAGCCAGGGGGAGATTGCCGGGGAGCTGTTTTTT	CASSGSQGEIAGELFF
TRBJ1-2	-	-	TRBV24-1	TGTGCCACCAGTGGTACGGGGGGCAGAGACTATGGCTACACCTTC	CATSGTGGRDYGYTF
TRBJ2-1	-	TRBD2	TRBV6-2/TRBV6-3	TGTGCCAGCAGTGAGCGGGGGGGCAATCCCAATGAGCAGTTCTTC	CASSERGGNPNEQFF
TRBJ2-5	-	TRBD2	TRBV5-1	TGCGCCAGCGACCCGGGGAGCGGGGGACAAGAGACCCAGTACTTC	CASDPGSGGQETQYF
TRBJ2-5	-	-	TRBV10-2	TGCGCCAGCAGTGAGAGCGACTGGGGGCCGCAAGAGACCCAGTACTTC	CASSESDWGPQETQYF
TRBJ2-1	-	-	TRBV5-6	TGTGCCAGCAGCTTGAAAGGCGGGCGGGAGTTCTTC	CASSLKGGREFF
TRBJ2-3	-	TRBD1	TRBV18	TGTGCCACCCTGGGACAGGGGGCTAGTTCAGATACGCAGTATTTT	CATLGQGASSDTQYF
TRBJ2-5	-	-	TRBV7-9	TGTGCCAGCAGCTTATATGCGGGCCCGGGGGAGACCCAGTACTTC	CASSLYAGPGETQYF
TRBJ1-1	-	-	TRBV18	TGTGCCAGCTCACAAGGGGTAACTGAAGCTTTCTTT	CASSQGVTEAFF
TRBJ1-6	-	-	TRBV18	TGTGCCAGCTCACCACCCAATAATTCACCCCTCCACTTT	CASSPPNNSPLHF
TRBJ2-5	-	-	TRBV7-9	TGTGCCAGCAGCTTATATGGGGCTCGGGCCAACCAAGAGACCCAGTACTTC	CASSLYGARANQETQYF
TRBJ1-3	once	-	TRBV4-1	TGCGCCAGCAGCCGCGGGCCAGGGGACTCTGGAAACACCATATATTTT	CASSRGPGDSGNTIYF
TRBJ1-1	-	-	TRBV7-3	TGTGCCAGCAGCCCCGGTGGAGGGTCGGGTGAAGCTTTCTTT	CASSPGGGSGEAFF
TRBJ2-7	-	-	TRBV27	TGTGCCAGCAGTCGTAGCGACAATTCCTACGAGCAGTACTTC	CASSRSDNSYEQYF
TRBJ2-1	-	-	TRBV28	TGTGCCAGCACTCTCCTAGTGAGCTCCTACAATGAGCAGTTCTTC	CASTLLVSSYNEQFF
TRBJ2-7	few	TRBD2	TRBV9	TGTGCCAGCAGCGGAGGGGCGGGAGGCCCCTCCTACGAGCAGTACTTC	CASSGGAGGPSYEQYF
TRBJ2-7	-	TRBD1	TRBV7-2	TGTGCCAGCAGCACCCGGGACAGGGCGCCCTACGAGCAGTACTTC	CASSTRDRAPYEQYF
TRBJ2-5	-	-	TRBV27	TGTGCCAGCAGTTTATTCCGACGGAGTTTAGAGACCCAGTACTTC	CASSLFRRSLETQYF
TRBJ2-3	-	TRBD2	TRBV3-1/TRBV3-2	TGTGCCAGCAGCCCCGGGACTAGCGGGAAGGATACGCAGTATTTT	CASSPGTSGKDTQYF
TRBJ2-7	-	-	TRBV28	TGTGCCAGCAGTCCACAGGGATTCGAGCAGTACTTC	CASSPQGFEQYF
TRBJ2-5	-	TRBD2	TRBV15	TGTGCCACCAGCAACCCTATGGGGGCTAGCGGGAGGGCCGGAGAGACCCAGTACTTC	CATSNPMGASGRAGETQYF
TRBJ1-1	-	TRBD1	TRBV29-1	TGCAGCGCCGTGAAGGGGGCCGAGAACACTGAAGCTTTCTTT	CSAVKGAENTEAFF
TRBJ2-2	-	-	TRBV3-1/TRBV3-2	TGTGCCAGCAGCCAAGGTATAGGGGTTCAAACCGGGGAGCTGTTTTTT	CASSQGIGVQTGELFF
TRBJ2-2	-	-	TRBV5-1	TGCGCCAGCAGCGGGACACGTGACACCGGGGAGCTGTTTTTT	CASSGTRDTGELFF
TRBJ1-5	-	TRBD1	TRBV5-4	TGTGCCAGCAGCTTACAGGGGACCAATCAGCCCCAGCATTTT	CASSLQGTNQPQHF
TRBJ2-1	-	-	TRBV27	TGTGCCAGCAGTTTGCCCGGGAGCAGCCTCGATGAGCAGTTCTTC	CASSLPGSSLDEQFF
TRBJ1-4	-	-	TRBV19	TGTGCCAGCCGGACAGCAACTAATGAAAAACTGTTTTTT	CASRTATNEKLFF
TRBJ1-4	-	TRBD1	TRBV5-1	TGCGCCAGCAGGACAGGGAATGAAAAACTGTTTTTT	CASRTGNEKLFF
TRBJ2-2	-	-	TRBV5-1	TGCGCCAGCAGGTGGCAGATGAACACCGGGGAGCTGTTTTTT	CASRWQMNTGELFF
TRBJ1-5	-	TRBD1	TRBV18	TGTGCCAGCTCACGGGGACAGCATAGCAATCAGCCCCAGCATTTT	CASSRGQHSNQPQHF
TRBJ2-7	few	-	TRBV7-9	TGTGCCAGCAGCTTAGCCGACAGGAGCCACGAGCAGTACTTC	CASSLADRSHEQYF
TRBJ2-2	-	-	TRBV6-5	TGTGCCAGCAGTTCCCGGACCGGGGAGCTGTTTTTT	CASSSRTGELFF
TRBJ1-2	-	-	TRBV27	TGTGCCAGCAGTTCAAATGGCAACTATGGCTACACCTTC	CASSSNGNYGYTF
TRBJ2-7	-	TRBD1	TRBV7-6	TGTGCCAGCAGCTCGGGACAGGGGTCCGAGCAGTACTTC	CASSSGQGSEQYF
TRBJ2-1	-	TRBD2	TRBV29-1	TGCAGCGCTGGACTAGCGGCCTGGGGTGAGCAGTTCTTC	CSAGLAAWGEQFF
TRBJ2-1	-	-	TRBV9	TGTGCCAGCAGCGTAGGGCAGGGAATCTACAATGAGCAGTTCTTC	CASSVGQGIYNEQFF
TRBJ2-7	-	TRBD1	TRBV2	TGTGCCAGCAGTGACATCAGGGGGCCCCCCTACGAGCAGTACTTC	CASSDIRGPPYEQYF
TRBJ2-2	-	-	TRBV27	TGTGCCAGCAGTAGGACACCTAACACCGGGGAGCTGTTTTTT	CASSRTPNTGELFF
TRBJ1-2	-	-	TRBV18	TGTGCCAGCTCGGATGACAATATGGGCTACACCTTC	CASSDDNMGYTF
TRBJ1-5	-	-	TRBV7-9	TGTGCCAGCAGCTTTGCGGGCAACAATCAGCCCCAGCATTTT	CASSFAGNNQPQHF
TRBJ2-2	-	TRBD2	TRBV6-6	TGTGCCAGCAGAGTCCCTAGCGGGAACACCGGGGAGCTGTTTTTT	CASRVPSGNTGELFF
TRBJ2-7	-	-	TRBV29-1	TGCAGCGTTGAAGGTAGACAGGACTCCTACGAGCAGTACTTC	CSVEGRQDSYEQYF
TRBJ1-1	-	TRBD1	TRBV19	TGTGCCAGTAGCCCCTCCGGACAGGGTGAAGCTTTCTTT	CASSPSGQGEAFF
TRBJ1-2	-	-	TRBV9	TGTGCCAGCAGCGCCGGGGTTACATCTTCTAACTATGGCTACACCTTC	CASSAGVTSSNYGYTF
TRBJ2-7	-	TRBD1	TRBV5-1	TGCGCCAGCAGCTCGGGACAGGTAGTCTCCTACGAGCAGTACTTC	CASSSGQVVSYEQYF
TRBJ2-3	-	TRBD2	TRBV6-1	TGTGCCAGCAGTGAGTTTGGGAGGGGGCTAGCGGGGGCCCGGGATACGCAGTATTTT	CASSEFGRGLAGARDTQYF